Shown below are 5 T cell receptor beta chains from a single sample sequenced in a study of glioma-infiltrating T cells. Amplification of TCR alpha and beta CDR3 regions from RNA used iRepertoire nested multiplex PCR. TCRdb re-analysed the multiplex PCR reads in MiXCR, keeping a single row per CDR3 protein. This sample has around 190,000 distinct CDR3 sequences, with around 40% found just once. Input material: glioma tissue, nonneoplastic brain tissue, or PBMCs (not recorded which). The receptors originated from a human donor with low-grade glioma or glioblastoma, undergoing nonglioma brain surgery, or in good health (not recorded which).

This chain links TRBV3-1 with TRBJ2-7; D is uncertain. CDR3 length: 14 residues. V dropped 4 bases and J dropped 0 bases, with 10 bases sitting between them. CDR1 and CDR2 (germline): LGHDT, YNNKEL (reference sequence). CDR3 sequence: CASSPLTGSYEQYF. CDR3 bases: TGTGCCAGCAGCCCCCTGACGGGCTCCTACGAGCAGTACTTC.

In its sample, this clonotype was seen many times. The chain joins TRBV6-1 to TRBJ2-1; a possible D gene is TRBD1 (5 bases). This CDR3 spans 15 amino acids. CDR1 is MNHNS, CDR2 SASEGT, per germline. V was clipped by 6 bases and J by 0 bases, with 12 bases between them. The CDR3 sequence is CASRSGFFSYNEQFF. The CDR3, as DNA: TGTGCCAGCAGATCAGGGTTCTTCTCCTACAATGAGCAGTTCTTC.

Concerning this clonotype: One end of the junction fails to match germline, which may point to a read error. The rearrangement uses TRBV6-5 and TRBJ2-1; the match to TRBD1 covers 7 bases. The CDR3 contains 14 residues. Germline lookup yields CDR1 MNHEY and CDR2 SVGAGI. In nucleotides, the CDR3 is TGCGCCAGCAGTGCAGGGGGAAGCTACCATGAGCAGTTCTTC. It yields the protein CASSAGGSYHEQFF.

Notes on this clonotype: This sequence may be a read error, since a much larger clone differs from it by one base. V gene TRBV19 combines with J gene TRBJ2-7; TRBD2 agrees at 9 bases. The CDR3 consists of 14 residues. CDR1 is LNHDA, CDR2 SQIVND, per germline (reference sequence). Trimming at V came to 10 bases and at J to 7 bases, leaving 14 bases not matched to a gene. The CDR3 nucleotides are TGTGCCACCTTTAGCGGGAGTGCCTACAATGAGCAGTACTTC. It codes for CATFSGSAYNEQYF.

This clonotype occurred many times. V usage is TRBV6-1 and J usage is TRBJ2-7; tentatively, D is TRBD1 or TRBD2 (5 bases each). V was trimmed by 10 bases and J by 3 bases, leaving 16 bases between them. CDR3 length: 13 residues. Germline-derived CDR1 and CDR2 are MNHNS and SASEGT. CDR3 protein: CANGRDGFYEQYF. Here the CDR3 DNA reads TGTGCCAATGGCCGGGACGGATTCTACGAGCAGTACTTC.